Reported below is one TCR beta chain. These data come from a study of blood T cell repertoires in COVID-19. Study background: Acute and convalescent COVID-19 samples came from the United States, Italy and Spain.

This table comes from immunoSEQ multiplex PCR, and its TCRdb copy is limited to in-frame clones, with some not included. The sample records about 87,000 clones, more than 75% being singletons. This CDR3 comprises 16 residues. The germline CDR1 and CDR2 sequences are SSHAT and FNYEAQ (reference sequence). V was shortened by 1 base and J by 2 bases, with 12 bases between the two germline ends. The clonotype comes from a man aged 40-49 years with acute or convalescent COVID-19. The source material was peripheral blood. The chain carries TRBV7-7 and TRBJ1-3, with TRBD1 as a possible D gene (5 bases). DNA for the CDR3: TGTGCCAGCAGCTTAGGTGTTCAGGGTACTGGAAACACCATATATTTT. Translated: CASSLGVQGTGNTIYF.